These 17 T cell receptor beta chains were sequenced from one sample in a study of blood T cells in healthy people across ages. Together with a sample-barcoded 5' primer, a J-beta primer mix was included in a second PCR lasting about 6 to 11 cycles. TCRdb passed the 5' RACE reads through MiXCR, listing each CDR3 protein once. The sample holds fewer than 800,000 distinct CDR3 sequences, 32% seen once. Sequencing input: blood. The receptors here all came from a woman of 80 years or more in good health.

Comments on this clonotype: A much larger clone sits a single nucleotide away, making a read error possible. The chain couples TRBV28 to TRBJ2-5, with a tentative D call TRBD1 (6 bases). The germline CDR1 and CDR2 sequences are MDHEN and SYDVKM. CDR3 size: 15 residues. Trimming shortened V by 5 bases and J by 4 bases, and 17 bases separated the two germline ends. The CDR3: CASSGPRGGRETQYF. In nucleotides, the CDR3 is TGTGCCAGCAGTGGGCCGCGAGGGGGTCGAGAGACCCAGTACTTC.

About this clonotype itself: A single base separates this from a much larger clone, so it may be a read error. The chain joins TRBV7-6 to TRBJ2-6, with D perhaps being TRBD1 or TRBD2 (7 bases each). The CDR3 contains 17 residues. Looked up from germline, CDR1 is SGHVS and CDR2 is FNYEAQ. Here the CDR3 reads CASSLGRGRTGANVRTF. The CDR3 DNA sequence: TGTGCCAGCAGCCTAGGGAGGGGGCGCACCGGGGCCAACGTCCGGACTTTC.

In its sample, this clonotype was seen a few times. The chain combines TRBV20-1 with TRBJ1-1; D gene unclear. The V gene lost 0 bases and the J gene lost 5 bases, with 10 bases spanning the gap. The CDR3 length is 13 residues. Germline V gives CDR1 DFQATT, CDR2 SNEGSKA (reference sequence). The CDR3 DNA sequence: TGCAGTGCTAGAGATGGGCCTTGGACTGAAGCTTTCTTT. It specifies CSARDGPWTEAFF.

The chain employs TRBV7-9 and TRBJ2-3; the D is unclear. V was clipped by 4 bases and J by 6 bases, with 11 bases between them. Germline values: CDR1 SEHNR, CDR2 FQNEAQ (reference sequence). CDR3 length: 13 amino acids. Written as DNA, the CDR3 is TGTGCCAGCAGCTCAACTCCGACGGATACGCAGTATTTT. It specifies CASSSTPTDTQYF. The full variable domain, with the rest looked up from reference TRBV7-9 and TRBJ2-3, is DTGVSQNPRHKITKRGQNVTFRCDPISEHNRLYWYRQTLGQGPEFLTYFQNEAQLEKSRLLSDRFSAERPKGSFSTLEIQRTEQGDSAMYLCASSSTPTDTQYFGPGTRLTVL.

This clonotype was recorded once. The germline gene is not matched at one end of the junction; a read error may be the cause. The V and J genes are TRBV5-1 and TRBJ2-1; no firm D call. CDR1 is SGHRS, CDR2 YFSETQ, per germline. The CDR3 contains 13 residues. Written as DNA, the CDR3 is TGCGCCAGCAGCTTGGGGTCCTACAATGGGCAGTTCTTC. Translating gives CASSLGSYNGQFF.

This clonotype occurred many times. This chain connects TRBV5-1 to TRBJ1-1; possibly TRBD1 for D (5 bases). The germline gives CDR1 SGHRS, CDR2 YFSETQ. This CDR3 has 12 residues. V was shortened by 6 bases and J by 5 bases, with 11 bases between the two germline ends. The CDR3 DNA is TGCGCCAGCACAGGGTTCGCGACTGAAGCTTTCTTT. Its protein product is CASTGFATEAFF.

The J gene is TRBJ2-7, the V gene TRBV30; 7 bases are shared with TRBD2. J lost 3 bases, V lost 1 base, and 0 bases had no gene match. Germline lookup yields CDR1 GTSNPN and CDR2 SVGIG (reference sequence). CDR3 length: 12 amino acids. The CDR3 protein is CAWSASGYEQYF. In DNA form, the CDR3 reads TGTGCCTGGAGTGCTAGCGGCTACGAGCAGTACTTC. Full variable domain (outside the CDR3, taken from reference TRBV30 and TRBJ2-7): SQTIHQWPATLVQPVGSPLSLECTVEGTSNPNLYWYRQAAGRGLQLLFYSVGIGQISSEVPQNLSASRPQDRQFILSSKKLLLSDSGFYLCAWSASGYEQYFGPGTRLTVT.

This chain links TRBV24-1 with TRBJ1-2; D call uncertain. Trimming left V 2 bases short and J 13 bases short, with 19 bases between. The CDR3 runs 14 residues. From germline, CDR1 is KGHDR and CDR2 SFDVKD. The CDR3 protein is CATSDSRTALSCTF. In nucleotides, the CDR3 is TGTGCCACCAGTGATTCCCGGACGGCTCTATCCTGCACCTTC.

This clonotype was picked up a small number of times. The genes are TRBV25-1 and TRBJ1-1, with a possible D match to TRBD1 (6 bases). Between the trimmed V and J ends, which lost 7 bases and 0 bases, there was a span of 15 bases. From germline, CDR1 is MGHDK and CDR2 SYGVNS. The CDR3 runs 15 residues. The CDR3 loop is CASTREGGLNTEAFF. The CDR3 coding sequence is TGTGCCAGCACCCGTGAGGGGGGGCTGAACACTGAAGCTTTCTTT.

About this clonotype itself: Relative to the germline gene, one junction end is altered; a read error may explain this. This chain joins TRBV11-2 and TRBJ1-1; 7 positions match TRBD1. CDR1 SGHAT and CDR2 FQNNGV come from the germline V gene. The CDR3 is 16 amino acids. The CDR3 sequence: CASTVPGRQGDTEAFF. Written as DNA, the CDR3 is TGCGCCAGCACCGTTCCGGGGAGGCAGGGGGACACTGAAGCTTTCTTT.

Details on this clonotype: The junction departs from germline at one end; a sequencing error may be responsible. The chain couples TRBV5-6 to TRBJ2-5; TRBD1 matches at 9 bases. The CDR3 is 15 residues long. CDR1 and CDR2 (germline): SGHDT, YYEEEE. CDR3 loop: CAGSVDRGRQETQYF. DNA of the CDR3: TGTGCCGGCAGCGTTGACAGGGGGAGACAAGAGACCCAGTACTTC.

The J gene is TRBJ2-2, the V gene TRBV29-1; D might be TRBD1 or TRBD2, each matching 6 bases. In germline, CDR1 is SQVTM, CDR2 ANQGSEA. The CDR3 consists of 15 residues. CDR3 in DNA: TGCAGTATCCAGACAGGAGCCCGGAGGGCCGGGGAGCTGTTTTTT. Encoded protein: CSIQTGARRAGELFF.

Only one count was recorded for this clonotype. The V and J genes are TRBV7-2 and TRBJ2-1; TRBD1 might be the D (6 bases). The tail of the sequence fits TRBJ2-7 better, so the J call may be wrong. The CDR3 length is 16 residues. The germline gives CDR1 SGHTA, CDR2 FQGNSA. DNA of the CDR3: TGTGCCAGCAGCTTAGCTGTCAGGGGTCCATACAATGAGCAGTACTTC. As protein: CASSLAVRGPYNEQYF.

The genes are TRBV20-1 and TRBJ1-4; D is ambiguous. CDR3 length equals 15 residues. The germline CDR1 and CDR2 sequences are DFQATT and SNEGSKA (reference sequence). The ends were cut back, 5 bases at V and 0 bases at J, with 13 bases in the middle. This chain's CDR3 is CSAQSPRTTNEKLFF. CDR3 coding DNA: TGCAGTGCTCAATCCCCTCGGACAACTAATGAAAAACTGTTTTTT.

As to this clonotype: It may be a read error: a sequence one base away is much more abundant. V is TRBV5-1 and J is TRBJ2-7, with D possibly being TRBD2 (5 bases). Germline V gene data show CDR1 as SGHRS and CDR2 as YFSETQ. This CDR3 has 12 amino acids. The CDR3 protein is CACSLAGSEQYF. The CDR3 region has the DNA TGCGCCTGCAGCTTGGCGGGTAGCGAGCAGTACTTC.

This clonotype was observed many times. The J gene is TRBJ2-1, the V gene TRBV7-2; TRBD1 matches 7 bases. CDR1 is SGHTA, CDR2 FQGNSA, per germline. This CDR3 is built from 14 residues. The V gene end was trimmed by 5 bases and the J gene end by 4 bases; junction bases not matched to a gene: 5. CDR3: CASSPPGGYNEQFF. In DNA, the CDR3 is TGTGCCAGCAGCCCCCCAGGGGGATACAATGAGCAGTTCTTC.

Only a few counts were recorded for this clonotype. J is TRBJ2-6 and V is TRBV5-4, with D uncertain. Trimming removed 3 bases at V and 5 bases at J, with 12 bases between. The germline CDR1 and CDR2 sequences are SGHNT and YYREEE (reference sequence). This CDR3 comprises 15 residues. CDR3 in DNA: TGTGCCAGCAGCTCCCCCGGTAGGCGGGCCAACGTCCTGACTTTC. Translated: CASSSPGRRANVLTF.